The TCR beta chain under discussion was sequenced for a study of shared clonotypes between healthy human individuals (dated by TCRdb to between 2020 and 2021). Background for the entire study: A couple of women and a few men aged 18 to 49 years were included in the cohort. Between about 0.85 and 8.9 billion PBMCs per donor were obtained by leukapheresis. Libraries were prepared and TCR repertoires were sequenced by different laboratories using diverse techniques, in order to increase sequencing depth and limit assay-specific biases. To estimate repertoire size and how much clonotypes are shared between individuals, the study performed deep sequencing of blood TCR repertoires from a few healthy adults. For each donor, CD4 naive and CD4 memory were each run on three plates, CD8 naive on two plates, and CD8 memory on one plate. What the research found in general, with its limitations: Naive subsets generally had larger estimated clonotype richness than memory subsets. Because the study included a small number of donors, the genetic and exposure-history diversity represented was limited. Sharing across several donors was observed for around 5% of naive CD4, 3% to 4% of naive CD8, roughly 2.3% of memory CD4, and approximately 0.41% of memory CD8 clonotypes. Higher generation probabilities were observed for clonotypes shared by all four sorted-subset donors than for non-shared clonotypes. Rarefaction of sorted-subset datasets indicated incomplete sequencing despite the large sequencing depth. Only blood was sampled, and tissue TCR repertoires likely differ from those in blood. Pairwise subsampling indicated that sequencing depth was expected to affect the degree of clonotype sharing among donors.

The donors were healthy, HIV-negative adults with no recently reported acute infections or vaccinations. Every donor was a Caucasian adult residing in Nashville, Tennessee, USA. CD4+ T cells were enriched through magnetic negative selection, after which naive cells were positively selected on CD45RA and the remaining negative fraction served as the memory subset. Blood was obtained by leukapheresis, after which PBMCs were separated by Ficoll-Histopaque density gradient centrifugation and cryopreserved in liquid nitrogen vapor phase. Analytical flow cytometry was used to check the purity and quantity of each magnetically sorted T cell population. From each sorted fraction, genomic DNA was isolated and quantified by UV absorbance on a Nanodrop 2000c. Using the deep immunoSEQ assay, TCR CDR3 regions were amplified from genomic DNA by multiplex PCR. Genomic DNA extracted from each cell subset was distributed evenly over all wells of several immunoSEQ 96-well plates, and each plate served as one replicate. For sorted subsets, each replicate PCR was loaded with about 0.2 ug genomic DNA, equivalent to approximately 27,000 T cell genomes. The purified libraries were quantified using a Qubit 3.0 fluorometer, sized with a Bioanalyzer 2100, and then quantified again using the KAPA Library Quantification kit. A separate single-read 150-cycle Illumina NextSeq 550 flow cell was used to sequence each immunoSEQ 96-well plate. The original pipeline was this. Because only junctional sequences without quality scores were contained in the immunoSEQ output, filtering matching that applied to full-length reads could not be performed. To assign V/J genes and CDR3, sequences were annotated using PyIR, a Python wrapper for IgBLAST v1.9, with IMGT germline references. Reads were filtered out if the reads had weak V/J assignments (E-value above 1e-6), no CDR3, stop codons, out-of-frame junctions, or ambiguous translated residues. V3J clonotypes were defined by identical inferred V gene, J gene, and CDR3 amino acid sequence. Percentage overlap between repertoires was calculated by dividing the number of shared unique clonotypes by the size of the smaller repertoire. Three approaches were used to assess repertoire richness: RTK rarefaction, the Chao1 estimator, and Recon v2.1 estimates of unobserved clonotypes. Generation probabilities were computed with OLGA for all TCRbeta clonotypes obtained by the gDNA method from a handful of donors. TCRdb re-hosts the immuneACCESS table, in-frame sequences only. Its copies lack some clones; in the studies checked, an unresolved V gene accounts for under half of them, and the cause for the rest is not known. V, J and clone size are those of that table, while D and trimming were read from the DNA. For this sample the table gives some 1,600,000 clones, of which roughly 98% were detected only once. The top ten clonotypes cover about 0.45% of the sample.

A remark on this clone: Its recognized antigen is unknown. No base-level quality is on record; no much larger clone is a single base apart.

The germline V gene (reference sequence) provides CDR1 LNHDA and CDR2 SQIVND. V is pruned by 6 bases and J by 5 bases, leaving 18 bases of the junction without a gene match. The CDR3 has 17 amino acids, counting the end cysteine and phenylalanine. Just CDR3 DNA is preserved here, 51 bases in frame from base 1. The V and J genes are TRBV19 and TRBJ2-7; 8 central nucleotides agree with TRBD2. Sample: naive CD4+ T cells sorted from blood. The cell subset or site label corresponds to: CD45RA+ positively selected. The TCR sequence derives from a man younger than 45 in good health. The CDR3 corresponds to CASRSSVWSGSNNEQYF. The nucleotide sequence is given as TGTGCCAGTAGGAGTTCGGTTTGGAGCGGGAGTAACAACGAGCAGTACTTC.